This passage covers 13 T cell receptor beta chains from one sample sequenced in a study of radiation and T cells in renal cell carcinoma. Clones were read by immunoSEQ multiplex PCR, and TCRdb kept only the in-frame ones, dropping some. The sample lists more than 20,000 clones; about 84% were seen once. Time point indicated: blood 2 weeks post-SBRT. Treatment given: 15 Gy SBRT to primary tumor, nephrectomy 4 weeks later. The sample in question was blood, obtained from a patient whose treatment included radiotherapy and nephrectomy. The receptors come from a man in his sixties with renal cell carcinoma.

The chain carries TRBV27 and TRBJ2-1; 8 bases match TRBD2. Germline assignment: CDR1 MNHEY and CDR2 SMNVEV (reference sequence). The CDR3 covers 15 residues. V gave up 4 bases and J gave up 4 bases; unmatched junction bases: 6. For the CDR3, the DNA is TGTGCCAGCAGTTACAGAGCGGGGGTGTACAATGAGCAGTTCTTC. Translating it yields CASSYRAGVYNEQFF.

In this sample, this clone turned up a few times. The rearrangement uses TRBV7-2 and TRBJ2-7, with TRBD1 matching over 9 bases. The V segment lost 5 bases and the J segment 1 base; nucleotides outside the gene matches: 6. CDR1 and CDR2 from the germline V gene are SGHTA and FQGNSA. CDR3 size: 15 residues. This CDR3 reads CASSDDRGGSYEQYF. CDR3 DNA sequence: TGTGCCAGCAGCGATGACAGGGGGGGGTCCTACGAGCAGTACTTC.

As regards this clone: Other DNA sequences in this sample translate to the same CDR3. The chain's CDR3 is CASSEASTNEKLFF. The DNA for the CDR3 is TGTGCCAGCAGTGAAGCCTCAACTAATGAAAAACTGTTTTTT. This chain joins TRBV25-1 and TRBJ1-4; D remains unclear. The V end was cut by 2 bases, the J end by 0 bases, with 4 bases between. The CDR3 covers 14 residues. Per the germline V gene, CDR1 is MGHDK and CDR2 is SYGVNS.

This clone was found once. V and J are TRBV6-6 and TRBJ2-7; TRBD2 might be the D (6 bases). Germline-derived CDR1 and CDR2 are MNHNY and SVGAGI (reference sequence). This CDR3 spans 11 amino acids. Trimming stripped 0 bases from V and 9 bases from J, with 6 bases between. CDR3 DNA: TGTGCCAGCAGTTACTCGGGGGGGCAGTACTTC. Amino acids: CASSYSGGQYF.

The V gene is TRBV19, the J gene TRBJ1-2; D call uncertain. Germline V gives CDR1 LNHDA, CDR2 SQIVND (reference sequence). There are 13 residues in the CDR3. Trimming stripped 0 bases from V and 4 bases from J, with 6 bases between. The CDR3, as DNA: TGTGCCAGTAGTATAGATCGCGCCTATGGCTACACCTTC. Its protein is CASSIDRAYGYTF.

The CDR3 reads CASRTGLYGYTF. In DNA, the CDR3 is TGTGCCAGCAGAACGGGACTCTACGGCTACACCTTC. The chain is built from TRBV28 and TRBJ1-2, with a weak D call TRBD1 (5 bases). V dropped 6 bases and J dropped 8 bases, with 13 bases sitting between them. The CDR3 runs to 12 residues. Germline CDR1 and CDR2: MDHEN and SYDVKM.

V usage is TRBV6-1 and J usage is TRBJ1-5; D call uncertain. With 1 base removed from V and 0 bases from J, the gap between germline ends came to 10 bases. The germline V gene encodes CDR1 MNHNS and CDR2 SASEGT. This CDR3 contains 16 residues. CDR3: CASSEDSFISNQPQHF. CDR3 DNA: TGTGCCAGCAGTGAAGACTCCTTTATTAGCAATCAGCCCCAGCATTTT.

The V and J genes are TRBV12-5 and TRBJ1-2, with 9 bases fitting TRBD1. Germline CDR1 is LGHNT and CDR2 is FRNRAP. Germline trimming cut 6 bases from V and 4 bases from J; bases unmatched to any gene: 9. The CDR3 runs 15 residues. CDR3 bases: TGTGCTAGTGGCTGGACAGGGGAGTATGGCTATGGCTACACCTTC. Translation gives CASGWTGEYGYGYTF. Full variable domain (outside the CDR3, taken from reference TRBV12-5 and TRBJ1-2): DARVTQTPRHKVTEMGQEVTMRCQPILGHNTVFWYRQTMMQGLELLAYFRNRAPLDDSGMPKDRFSAEMPDATLATLKIQPSEPRDSAVYFCASGWTGEYGYGYTFGSGTRLTVV.

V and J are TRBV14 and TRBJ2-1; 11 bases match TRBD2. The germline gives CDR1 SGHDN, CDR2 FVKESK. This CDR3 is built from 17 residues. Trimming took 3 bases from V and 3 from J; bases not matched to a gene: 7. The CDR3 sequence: CASSHLPGLADYNEQFF. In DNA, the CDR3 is TGTGCCAGCAGCCACCTTCCGGGACTAGCGGACTACAATGAGCAGTTCTTC.

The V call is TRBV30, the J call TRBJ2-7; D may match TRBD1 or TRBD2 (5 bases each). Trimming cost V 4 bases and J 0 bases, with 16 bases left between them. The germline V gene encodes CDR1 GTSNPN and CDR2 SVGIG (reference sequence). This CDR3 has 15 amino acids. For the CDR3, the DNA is TGTGCCTGGACCCGCTTAGGGACCTACTCCTACGAGCAGTACTTC. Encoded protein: CAWTRLGTYSYEQYF.

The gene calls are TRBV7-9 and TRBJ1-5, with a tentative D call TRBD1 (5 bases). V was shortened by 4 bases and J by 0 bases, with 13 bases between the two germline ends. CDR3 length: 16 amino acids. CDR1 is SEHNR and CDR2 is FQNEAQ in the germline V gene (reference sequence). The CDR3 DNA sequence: TGTGCCAGCAGCTCCCAGGGAGGAGATAGCAATCAGCCCCAGCATTTT. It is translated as CASSSQGGDSNQPQHF.

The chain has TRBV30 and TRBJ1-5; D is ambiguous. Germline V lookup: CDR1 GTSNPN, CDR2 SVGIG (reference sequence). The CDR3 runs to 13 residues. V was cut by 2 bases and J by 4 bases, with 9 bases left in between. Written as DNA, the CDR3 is TGTGCCTGGAGTCTTGACGGGAATCAGCCCCAGCATTTT. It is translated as CAWSLDGNQPQHF.

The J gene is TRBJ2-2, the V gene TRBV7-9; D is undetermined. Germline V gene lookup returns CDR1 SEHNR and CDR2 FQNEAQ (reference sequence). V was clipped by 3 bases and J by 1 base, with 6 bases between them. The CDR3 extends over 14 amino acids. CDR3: CASSFGVNTGELFF. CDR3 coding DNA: TGTGCCAGCAGCTTTGGAGTGAACACCGGGGAGCTGTTTTTT.